Presented here are 27 T cell receptor beta chains from one specimen sequenced in a study of blood T cell repertoires in COVID-19. The repertoire was sequenced with immunoSEQ multiplex PCR; TCRdb's copy has only in-frame clones and lacks some. The sample has about 130,000 clones; 70% to 85% are singletons. Specimen: peripheral blood. All receptors derive from a woman aged 45 to 65 with acute or convalescent COVID-19.

The chain couples TRBV10-3 to TRBJ1-2; 7 bases map to TRBD1. J gave up 4 bases and V 0 bases, and 5 bases lay outside the gene matches. Germline-derived CDR1 and CDR2 are ENHRY and SYGVKD. The CDR3 is 15 residues long. Here the CDR3 DNA reads TGTGCCATCAGTGAGTCGGAGGGGGCTACCTATGGCTACACCTTC. This translates into CAISESEGATYGYTF.

The genes are TRBV4-2 and TRBJ1-4; 10 bases agree with TRBD1. Unmatched junction bases numbered 2, after V lost 2 bases and J lost 5 bases. The germline V gene has CDR1 LGHNA and CDR2 YNFKEQ. This CDR3 spans 15 amino acids. CDR3 residues: CASSQLDRGNEKLFF. In nucleotides, the CDR3 is TGTGCCAGCAGCCAATTGGACAGGGGGAATGAAAAACTGTTTTTT.

This chain links TRBV5-1 with TRBJ1-5; D call uncertain. Germline lookup yields CDR1 SGHRS and CDR2 YFSETQ. The CDR3 contains 13 residues. The V end was cut by 3 bases, the J end by 5 bases, with 9 bases between. CDR3 in DNA: TGCGCCAGCAGCTCCCGGGGTGATCAGCCCCAGCATTTT. Translation: CASSSRGDQPQHF.

V is TRBV2 and J is TRBJ1-2; no firm D call. V was shortened by 4 bases and J by 2 bases, with 11 bases between the two germline ends. Looked up from germline, CDR1 is SNHLY and CDR2 is FYNNEI. The CDR3 is 14 amino acids. The CDR3 nucleotides are TGTGCCAGCAGTGTTCGAGGGAAGAACTATGGCTACACCTTC. It encodes CASSVRGKNYGYTF. The entire variable domain, with the rest obtained from reference TRBV2 and TRBJ1-2, is as follows: EPEVTQTPSHQVTQMGQEVILRCVPISNHLYFYWYRQILGQKVEFLVSFYNNEISEKSEIFDDQFSVERPDGSNFTLKIRSTKLEDSAMYFCASSVRGKNYGYTFGSGTRLTVV.

The rearrangement links TRBV5-1 to TRBJ2-7, with 8 bases that match TRBD1. Germline V gene data show CDR1 as SGHRS and CDR2 as YFSETQ. The CDR3 length is 17 residues. J gave up 3 bases and V 3 bases, and 14 bases lay outside the gene matches. The CDR3 protein is CASSSQSRGQGNYEQYF. In DNA, the CDR3 is TGCGCCAGCAGCTCCCAGAGCCGAGGACAGGGAAACTACGAGCAGTACTTC.

This clone was picked up one time. The rearrangement uses TRBV6-2 or TRBV6-3 and TRBJ1-5; tentatively, D is TRBD1 (6 bases). The germline V gene encodes CDR1 MNHEY and CDR2 SVGEGT. Trimming took off 5 bases at V and 9 bases at J, with 17 bases between the two ends. The CDR3 is 14 amino acids. The CDR3, as DNA: TGTGCCAGCAGTAAACGACAGGAGATTCGGCCCCAGCATTTT. Its protein product is CASSKRQEIRPQHF.

The chain uses TRBV15 and TRBJ2-7, with no clear D. V was pared by 5 bases and J by 0 bases, with 11 bases between. The CDR3 contains 14 residues. Per the germline V gene, CDR1 is LNHNV and CDR2 is YYDKDF (reference sequence). The CDR3: CATSPRFNSYEQYF. The CDR3 DNA follows: TGTGCCACCAGCCCCAGATTCAACTCCTACGAGCAGTACTTC. Together with reference TRBV15 and TRBJ2-7, the CDR3 gives the full variable domain: DAMVIQNPRYQVTQFGKPVTLSCSQTLNHNVMYWYQQKSSQAPKLLFHYYDKDFNNEADTPDNFQSRRPNTSFCFLDIRSPGLGDTAMYLCATSPRFNSYEQYFGPGTRLTVT.

CDR3 residues: CAWRQGRTEAFF. The CDR3 DNA follows: TGTGCCTGGAGACAGGGGAGGACTGAAGCTTTCTTT. V and J are TRBV30 and TRBJ1-1; 7 bases are shared with TRBD1. The CDR3 runs to 12 residues. The J segment lost 5 bases and the V segment lost 3 bases, leaving 3 bases of the junction unmatched. Germline assignment: CDR1 GTSNPN and CDR2 SVGIG (reference sequence).

This clone was observed a handful of times. This chain links TRBV19 with TRBJ1-1, with a possible D match to TRBD1 (6 bases). Germline loops: CDR1 LNHDA, CDR2 SQIVND (reference sequence). The CDR3 is 16 residues long. The germline V and J ends were trimmed by 5 bases and 4 bases, with 20 bases remaining between them. The CDR3: CASSAQYRVSSTEAFF. The CDR3, as DNA: TGTGCCAGTAGTGCCCAATACAGGGTATCGTCCACTGAAGCTTTCTTT.

The V gene is TRBV2, the J gene TRBJ1-2, with TRBD1 matching 7 bases. The CDR3 has 13 residues. The V segment lost 4 bases and the J segment 7 bases; nucleotides outside the gene matches: 6. Looked up from germline, CDR1 is SNHLY and CDR2 is FYNNEI. The CDR3 here is CASSGGQVGGYTF. CDR3 sequence (DNA): TGTGCCAGCAGTGGTGGACAGGTTGGTGGCTACACCTTC.

The genes are TRBV6-5 and TRBJ2-2; 13 bases are a match to TRBD2. The length of the CDR3 is 15 residues. Germline CDR1 MNHEY, CDR2 SVGAGI. Trimming removed 6 bases from V and 7 bases from J; junction bases left unmatched: 5. The CDR3 region has the DNA TGTGCCAGCAGCACTAGCGGGGGGGCCGGCGGGGAGCTGTTTTTT. Encoded protein: CASSTSGGAGGELFF.

This sequence joins TRBV4-1 and TRBJ2-1; a possible D gene is TRBD2 (6 bases). Trimming pared 8 bases from V and 4 bases from J, leaving 6 bases between. Per germline, CDR1 MGHRA and CDR2 YSYEKL. This CDR3 is built from 11 residues. In DNA form, the CDR3 reads TGCGCCAGCGGGGGGTACAATGAGCAGTTCTTC. As protein: CASGGYNEQFF.

This sequence joins TRBV19 and TRBJ1-1; TRBD1 agrees at 11 bases. The germline V gene encodes CDR1 LNHDA and CDR2 SQIVND (reference sequence). J was trimmed by 5 bases and V by 9 bases; bases with no gene match: 8. The CDR3 runs to 14 residues. As DNA, the CDR3 is TGTGCCAGCCGGTCCGGGACAGGGGGGACTGAAGCTTTCTTT. Protein sequence: CASRSGTGGTEAFF.

The CDR3 coding sequence is TGTGCCAGTAGTGCCAAGACAGGGGTCCTGAACATAGAGCAGTACTTC. Amino acids: CASSAKTGVLNIEQYF. The rearrangement joins TRBV19 to TRBJ2-7; TRBD1 aligns across 8 bases. The CDR3 contains 16 residues. Trimming took 5 bases from V and 7 from J; bases not matched to a gene: 16. Germline values: CDR1 LNHDA, CDR2 SQIVND (reference sequence).

The chain is built from TRBV6-6 and TRBJ1-1, with no clear D. The CDR3 consists of 14 residues. The germline gives CDR1 MNHNY, CDR2 SVGAGI (reference sequence). The germline V and J ends were trimmed by 2 bases and 6 bases, with 13 bases remaining between them. This CDR3 reads CASSYNGNEAEAFF. The CDR3 nucleotides are TGTGCCAGCAGTTACAATGGCAATGAGGCTGAAGCTTTCTTT.

The chain carries TRBV30 and TRBJ2-2; possibly TRBD1 for D (5 bases). Germline loops: CDR1 GTSNPN, CDR2 SVGIG (reference sequence). Between the trimmed V and J ends, which lost 0 bases and 1 base, there was a span of 6 bases. The CDR3 loop spans 14 amino acids. CDR3 nucleotides: TGTGCCTGGAGTGTACAGGAGAACACCGGGGAGCTGTTTTTT. Protein sequence: CAWSVQENTGELFF.

The rearrangement links TRBV7-8 to TRBJ1-6; unclear D gene. Trimming pared 2 bases from V and 0 bases from J, leaving 8 bases between. Germline V lookup: CDR1 SGHVS, CDR2 FQNEAQ. The CDR3 runs to 16 residues. CDR3 amino acids: CASSLTSSSYNSPLHF. CDR3 nucleotide sequence: TGTGCCAGCAGCTTAACCTCGAGCTCCTATAATTCACCCCTCCACTTT.

The rearrangement uses TRBV12-3 or TRBV12-4 and TRBJ1-1; 9 bases line up with TRBD1. Trimming cost V 4 bases and J 12 bases; bases outside gene matches: 6. The CDR3 covers 12 residues. The DNA of the CDR3 is TGTGCCAGCAGTTGGGGACAGGGACGTTCTTTCTTT. Its protein is CASSWGQGRSFF.

The chain couples TRBV4-1 to TRBJ1-3; 7 nucleotides line up with TRBD1. CDR1 is MGHRA and CDR2 is YSYEKL in the germline V gene. The trim removed 4 bases at V and 0 bases at J, leaving 3 bases unmatched. The CDR3 is 15 residues long. CDR3 amino acids: CASSPGQSSGNTIYF. The CDR3 region has the DNA TGCGCCAGCAGCCCGGGACAGAGCTCTGGAAACACCATATATTTT.

This rearrangement joins TRBV10-3 to TRBJ1-5; D perhaps matches TRBD1 (6 bases). With 6 bases removed from V and 0 bases from J, the gap between germline ends came to 12 bases. The CDR3 consists of 15 residues. Germline V lookup: CDR1 ENHRY, CDR2 SYGVKD. CDR3 sequence: CAISPTGNSNQPQHF. The CDR3 DNA follows: TGTGCCATCAGCCCGACAGGCAATAGCAATCAGCCCCAGCATTTT.

The CDR3 here is CASSLEIGGSYNEQFF. The CDR3 region has the DNA TGTGCCAGCAGCTTAGAGATCGGGGGCTCCTACAATGAGCAGTTCTTC. The chain combines TRBV7-3 with TRBJ2-1; the D gene is possibly TRBD2 (6 bases). The CDR3 loop spans 16 amino acids. Germline V CDR1 and CDR2: SGHTA, FQGTGA. Trimming shortened V by 2 bases and J by 0 bases, and 11 bases separated the two germline ends. Based on the CDR3 plus reference TRBV7-3 and TRBJ2-1, the full variable domain is GAGVSQTPSNKVTEKGKYVELRCDPISGHTALYWYRQSLGQGPEFLIYFQGTGAADDSGLPNDRFFAVRPEGSVSTLKIQRTERGDSAVYLCASSLEIGGSYNEQFFGPGTRLTVL.

This clone has a handful of counts. Distinct nucleotide sequences in the sample also encode this CDR3. The CDR3 nucleotides are TGTGCCAGTAGTATAGGGGCGGACAGGTATAGCAATCAGCCCCAGCATTTT. It specifies CASSIGADRYSNQPQHF. The chain is built from TRBV19 and TRBJ1-5; TRBD1 matches at 7 bases. Germline assignment: CDR1 LNHDA and CDR2 SQIVND (reference sequence). V trimming: 1 base; J trimming: 0 bases; junction bases outside the gene matches: 6. The CDR3 covers 17 residues.

This chain links TRBV19 with TRBJ1-5; D call uncertain. Germline V gene lookup returns CDR1 LNHDA and CDR2 SQIVND (reference sequence). V dropped 7 bases and J dropped 4 bases, with 11 bases sitting between them. The CDR3 consists of 13 residues. This chain's CDR3 is CASTESGNQPQHF. CDR3 coding DNA: TGTGCCAGTACCGAGAGCGGGAATCAGCCCCAGCATTTT.

The rearrangement uses TRBV5-1 and TRBJ2-3; the match to TRBD2 covers 8 bases. Looked up from germline, CDR1 is SGHRS and CDR2 is YFSETQ. V lost 2 bases, J lost 2 bases, and 10 bases stayed unmatched. The CDR3 sequence is 17 residues long. CDR3 sequence (DNA): TGCGCCAGCAGCTTAGTCCAACCGGGACTAGTCACAGATACGCAGTATTTT. Protein: CASSLVQPGLVTDTQYF.

This clone was observed a single time. J is TRBJ1-2 and V is TRBV28, with D possibly TRBD1 on 5 matching bases. CDR1 MDHEN and CDR2 SYDVKM come from the germline V gene. The CDR3 contains 15 residues. V dropped 3 bases and J dropped 6 bases, with 17 bases sitting between them. This CDR3 reads CASSFPQSRGNGYTF. DNA for the CDR3: TGTGCCAGCAGTTTCCCCCAATCTAGGGGCAATGGCTACACCTTC.

V gene TRBV19 combines with J gene TRBJ2-2, with a weak D call TRBD1 (6 bases). This CDR3 has 15 residues. Germline assignment: CDR1 LNHDA and CDR2 SQIVND (reference sequence). The V end was cut by 1 base, the J end by 0 bases, with 6 bases between. The CDR3 region is CASSIGTANTGELFF. For the CDR3, the DNA is TGTGCCAGTAGTATAGGGACAGCGAACACCGGGGAGCTGTTTTTT.

The chain recombines TRBV15 with TRBJ2-7; TRBD1 matches 7 bases. V dropped 2 bases and J dropped 4; count of bases not matched to a gene: 11. This CDR3 is 16 amino acids long. Germline CDR1 is LNHNV and CDR2 is YYDKDF (reference sequence). The CDR3 sequence is CATSRQRQGVLYEQYF. In DNA form, the CDR3 reads TGTGCCACCAGCAGACAAAGACAGGGAGTACTGTACGAGCAGTACTTC. Drawing the rest from reference TRBV15 and TRBJ2-7, the complete variable domain is DAMVIQNPRYQVTQFGKPVTLSCSQTLNHNVMYWYQQKSSQAPKLLFHYYDKDFNNEADTPDNFQSRRPNTSFCFLDIRSPGLGDTAMYLCATSRQRQGVLYEQYFGPGTRLTVT.